This T cell receptor (beta chain) was found in a study of T cells after yellow fever vaccination. At least ten counts were recorded for this clonotype. A universal primer site and UMIs were added as TCR cDNA was made by 5'RACE template switching. TCRdb recomputed calls from the 5' RACE reads with MiXCR, one row per CDR3 protein. The table records 150,000 to 200,000 distinct CDR3 sequences, around 7% of them present only once. The sequenced sample was CD4+ T cells sorted from PBMCs, obtained 5 days after the first yellow fever vaccination. This TCR derives from a man aged 18 to 35 who received the YFV17D yellow fever vaccine.

The DNA of the CDR3 is TGTGCCAGCACCGTTAGGACCGCTTATAATTCACCCCTCCACTTT. Encoded protein: CASTVRTAYNSPLHF. This sequence joins TRBV7-2 and TRBJ1-6; no clear D gene. The V end was cut by 7 bases, the J end by 4 bases, with 14 bases between. This CDR3 has 15 amino acids. CDR1 and CDR2 (germline): SGHTA, FQGNSA. The variable domain in full, completed from reference TRBV7-2 and TRBJ1-6, reads GAGVSQSPSNKVTEKGKDVELRCDPISGHTALYWYRQSLGQGLEFLIYFQGNSAPDKSGLPSDRFSAERTGGSVSTLTIQRTQQEDSAVYLCASTVRTAYNSPLHFGNGTRLTVT.